Shown below are 12 T cell receptor beta chains from a single sample sequenced in a study of shared clonotypes between healthy human individuals. Assay: immunoSEQ multiplex PCR; the TCRdb copy retains only in-frame clones and omits some. The data contain millions of clones, approximately 93% of them singletons. The source material was naive CD4+ T cells from PBMCs. Sample subset: CD45RA+ positively selected. These receptors all stem from a young man in good health. Some clones in this sample may be carry-over from other donors' samples.

This clone was counted between two and nine times. V usage is TRBV18 and J usage is TRBJ1-1; D not certain. Between the trimmed V and J ends, which lost 0 bases and 11 bases, there was a span of 13 bases. The CDR3 is 13 amino acids. Germline assignment: CDR1 KGHSH and CDR2 LQKENI. CDR3 in amino acids: CASSPPTVPGAFF. The CDR3 DNA is TGTGCCAGCTCACCACCGACCGTCCCTGGGGCTTTCTTT.

The rearrangement joins TRBV5-1 to TRBJ2-5, with TRBD2 matching 7 bases. Judging by the DNA end, TRBJ2-7 fits better; the J call may be wrong. Per germline, CDR1 SGHRS and CDR2 YFSETQ. CDR3 length: 15 residues. CDR3 sequence reads: CASSLGGGSGHEQYF. For the CDR3, the DNA is TGCGCCAGCAGCTTGGGGGGCGGGAGCGGCCACGAGCAGTACTTC.

The chain employs TRBV7-9 and TRBJ1-4; 10 nucleotides agree with TRBD1. The CDR3 consists of 17 residues. Per germline, CDR1 SEHNR and CDR2 FQNEAQ (reference sequence). V lost 3 bases to trimming and J lost 3 bases; unmatched junction nucleotides: 7. The CDR3 DNA reads TGTGCCAGCAGCTTCGGACAGGGGGATCGGTCTAATGAAAAACTGTTTTTT. It yields the protein CASSFGQGDRSNEKLFF.

The rearrangement joins TRBV6-1 to TRBJ2-1; D unresolved. Germline CDR1 MNHNS, CDR2 SASEGT. Trimming stripped 6 bases from V and 4 bases from J, with 7 bases between. The CDR3 runs 12 residues. The CDR3 protein is CASRGLYNEQFF. The CDR3 nucleotides read TGTGCCAGCAGGGGCTTATACAATGAGCAGTTCTTC.

This clone appeared a single time. The J gene is TRBJ1-2, the V gene TRBV13, with D tentatively TRBD1 (5 bases). Germline V gene data show CDR1 as PRHDT and CDR2 as FYEKMQ (reference sequence). Trimming pared 6 bases from V and 8 bases from J, leaving 19 bases between. The CDR3 sequence is 14 residues long. The CDR3 spells CASRPVGAGLGYTF. The CDR3 nucleotides read TGTGCCAGCAGACCGGTAGGGGCAGGCCTAGGCTACACCTTC.

The rearrangement joins TRBV7-3 to TRBJ2-1, with 7 nucleotides matching TRBD2. The germline CDR1 and CDR2 sequences are SGHTA and FQGTGA. The CDR3 is 13 amino acids. V was pared by 5 bases and J by 8 bases, with 6 bases of the junction left unmatched. CDR3 sequence reads: CASSPAGVDEQFF. CDR3 DNA sequence: TGTGCCAGCAGCCCTGCGGGAGTTGATGAGCAGTTCTTC.

The rearrangement uses TRBV19 and TRBJ2-1, with TRBD2 as a possible D gene (5 bases). Trimming shortened V by 1 base and J by 6 bases, and 16 bases separated the two germline ends. There are 16 residues in the CDR3. Germline V gene data show CDR1 as LNHDA and CDR2 as SQIVND (reference sequence). Written as DNA, the CDR3 is TGTGCCAGTAGTATAGGTCGGCCCGGGATTTTCAATGAGCAGTTCTTC. Protein product: CASSIGRPGIFNEQFF. The full variable domain, completed using reference TRBV19 and TRBJ2-1, is DGGITQSPKYLFRKEGQNVTLSCEQNLNHDAMYWYRQDPGQGLRLIYYSQIVNDFQKGDIAEGYSVSREKKESFPLTVTSAQKNPTAFYLCASSIGRPGIFNEQFFGPGTRLTVL.

J is TRBJ1-5 and V is TRBV7-2, with D possibly matching TRBD1 (5 bases). Germline V gives CDR1 SGHTA, CDR2 FQGNSA. Trimming took 4 bases from V and 7 from J, leaving 11 bases between them. The CDR3 sequence is 13 residues long. The CDR3: CASSSRVDQPQHF. In DNA, the CDR3 is TGTGCCAGCAGCTCCAGGGTGGACCAGCCCCAGCATTTT.

V gene TRBV7-3 combines with J gene TRBJ2-5, with D maybe TRBD1 (5 bases). Germline V lookup: CDR1 SGHTA, CDR2 FQGTGA. V was cut by 5 bases and J by 5 bases, with 15 bases left in between. The CDR3 covers 14 residues. The CDR3 here is CASSPTDMGETQYF. DNA of the CDR3: TGTGCCAGCAGCCCCACGGACATGGGGGAGACCCAGTACTTC.

The chain joins TRBV7-2 to TRBJ2-3, with D maybe TRBD1 (6 bases). CDR1 is SGHTA, CDR2 FQGNSA, per germline. The CDR3 is made up of 12 amino acids. V was clipped by 5 bases and J by 4 bases, with 7 bases between them. The CDR3: CASSRQADTQYF. CDR3 coding DNA: TGTGCCAGCAGCCGACAGGCAGATACGCAGTATTTT.

The chain has TRBV9 and TRBJ2-1; D unclear. Trimming took off 0 bases at V and 2 bases at J, with 9 bases between the two ends. CDR3 length: 15 amino acids. CDR1 SGDLS and CDR2 YYNGEE come from the germline V gene. The CDR3 is CASSVAGTAYNEQFF. CDR3 DNA: TGTGCCAGCAGCGTAGCTGGAACTGCCTACAATGAGCAGTTCTTC.

CDR3 in amino acids: CASSSNEQAQFF. CDR3 nucleotides: TGTGCCAGCAGCTCGAACGAACAGGCACAGTTCTTC. The chain couples TRBV2 to TRBJ2-1; D perhaps matches TRBD1 (5 bases). CDR1 is SNHLY and CDR2 is FYNNEI in the germline V gene. With 6 bases removed from V and 13 bases from J, the gap between germline ends came to 16 bases. CDR3 length: 12 residues.